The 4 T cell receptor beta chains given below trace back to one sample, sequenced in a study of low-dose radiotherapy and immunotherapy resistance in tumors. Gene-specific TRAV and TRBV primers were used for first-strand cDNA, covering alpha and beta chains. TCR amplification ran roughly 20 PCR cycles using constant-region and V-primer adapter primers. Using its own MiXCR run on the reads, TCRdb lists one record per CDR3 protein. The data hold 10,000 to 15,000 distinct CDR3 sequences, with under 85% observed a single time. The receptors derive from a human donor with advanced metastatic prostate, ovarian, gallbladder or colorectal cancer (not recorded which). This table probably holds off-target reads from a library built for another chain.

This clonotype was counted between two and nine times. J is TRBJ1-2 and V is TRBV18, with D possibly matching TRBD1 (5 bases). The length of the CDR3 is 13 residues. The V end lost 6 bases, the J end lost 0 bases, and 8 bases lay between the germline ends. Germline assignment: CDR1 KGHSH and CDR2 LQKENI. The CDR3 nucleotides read TGTGCCAGCTCCCCGGGGGCTAACTATGGCTACACCTTC. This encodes CASSPGANYGYTF.

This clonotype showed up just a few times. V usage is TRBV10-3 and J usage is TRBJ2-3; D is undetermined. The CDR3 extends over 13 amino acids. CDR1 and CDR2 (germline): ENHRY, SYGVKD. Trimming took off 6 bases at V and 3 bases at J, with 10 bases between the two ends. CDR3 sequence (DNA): TGTGCCATCAGGGACGCGAGTACAGATACGCAGTATTTT. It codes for CAIRDASTDTQYF.

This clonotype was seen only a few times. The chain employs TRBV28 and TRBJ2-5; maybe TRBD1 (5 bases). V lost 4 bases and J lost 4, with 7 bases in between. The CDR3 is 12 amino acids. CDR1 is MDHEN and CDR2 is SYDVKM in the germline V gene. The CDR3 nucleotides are TGTGCCAGCAGTTCAGGGCTAGAGACCCAGTACTTC. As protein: CASSSGLETQYF.

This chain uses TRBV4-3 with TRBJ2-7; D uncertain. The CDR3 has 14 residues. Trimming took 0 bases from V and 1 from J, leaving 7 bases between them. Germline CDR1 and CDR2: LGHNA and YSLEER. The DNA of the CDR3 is TGCGCCAGCAGCCAAGATATCACTTCCTACGAGCAGTACTTC. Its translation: CASSQDITSYEQYF.